These 5 T cell receptor beta chains share one sample of origin, sequenced in a study of identical twins. TCRdb redid the calling of the 5' RACE reads with MiXCR, one entry per CDR3 protein. Counted here are more than 1.5 million distinct CDR3 sequences, about 32% occurring once; the ten biggest clones make up 0.25% to 0.3%. What was sequenced was cord blood. Receptor source: a newborn girl in good health.

The chain carries TRBV20-1 and TRBJ2-1; 7 nucleotides match TRBD2. The germline CDR1 and CDR2 sequences are DFQATT and SNEGSKA (reference sequence). This CDR3 contains 16 residues. V dropped 1 base and J dropped 4; count of bases not matched to a gene: 10. CDR3 in amino acids: CSARAPRTSLYNEQFF. In nucleotides, the CDR3 is TGCAGTGCTAGAGCCCCTCGGACTAGTCTGTACAATGAGCAGTTCTTC.

The chain links TRBV27 to TRBJ1-2; a possible D gene is TRBD1 (5 bases). The germline CDR1 and CDR2 sequences are MNHEY and SMNVEV (reference sequence). This CDR3 comprises 14 residues. The V gene lost 0 bases and the J gene lost 7 bases, with 12 bases spanning the gap. CDR3 amino acids: CASSLSIAGFGYTF. The CDR3, as DNA: TGTGCCAGCAGTTTATCGATAGCAGGGTTTGGCTACACCTTC.

V usage is TRBV5-1 and J usage is TRBJ1-4, with D maybe TRBD1 (5 bases). Trimming pared 0 bases from V and 8 bases from J, leaving 14 bases between. There are 15 residues in the CDR3. Germline CDR1 and CDR2: SGHRS and YFSETQ. Here the CDR3 DNA reads TGCGCCAGCAGCTTGGAGGGGAAGGCGTACGAAAAACTGTTTTTT. Its protein is CASSLEGKAYEKLFF.

The chain joins TRBV6-1 to TRBJ1-2, with D uncertain. Germline lookup yields CDR1 MNHNS and CDR2 SASEGT. The CDR3 runs to 13 residues. Trimming removed 6 bases from V and 4 bases from J, with 12 bases in between. CDR3 DNA sequence: TGTGCCAGCAGCACCGGGGAAGGCTATGGCTACACCTTC. Its translation: CASSTGEGYGYTF.

A single count supports this clonotype. The V and J genes are TRBV12-3 or TRBV12-4 and TRBJ2-2; D perhaps matches TRBD1 (5 bases). The V end lost 8 bases, the J end lost 6 bases, and 19 bases lay between the germline ends. The CDR3 totals 15 residues. The CDR3 spells CASSPQRGWAGELFF. CDR3 DNA sequence: TGTGCCAGCTCCCCTCAAAGGGGTTGGGCCGGGGAGCTGTTTTTT.